The 9 T cell receptor beta chains below all came from one sample that was sequenced in a study of cytomegalovirus exposure and HLA in healthy donors. PCR involved 60 Vbeta and 13 Jbeta primers. Profiled with immunoSEQ multiplex PCR; TCRdb holds only in-frame clones, not every one. The sample records approximately 160,000 clones, 70% to 85% being singletons. Sequencing input: PBMCs. The receptors originated from a woman aged 25 to 39 in good health and CMV-seronegative.

The V gene is TRBV19, the J gene TRBJ2-1; D is possibly TRBD1 (6 bases). Trimming removed 6 bases from V and 0 bases from J, with 9 bases in between. Per the germline V gene, CDR1 is LNHDA and CDR2 is SQIVND (reference sequence). The CDR3 runs 14 residues. The CDR3 protein is CASSDRPSYNEQFF. The CDR3 nucleotides read TGTGCCAGTAGCGACAGGCCCTCCTACAATGAGCAGTTCTTC.

The J gene is TRBJ2-1, the V gene TRBV15; D may be TRBD2 (6 bases). The CDR3 is made up of 18 amino acids. Germline CDR1 LNHNV, CDR2 YYDKDF (reference sequence). The V end lost 3 bases, the J end lost 7 bases, and 25 bases lay between the germline ends. The CDR3 nucleotides are TGTGCCACCAGCAGTCCCACAATCGGGGAAGGGAGGAGGAATGAGCAGTTCTTC. Protein product: CATSSPTIGEGRRNEQFF.

The genes are TRBV4-1 and TRBJ2-6, with D possibly being TRBD2 (6 bases). The CDR3 loop spans 16 amino acids. V was clipped by 0 bases and J by 2 bases, with 8 bases between them. Germline values: CDR1 MGHRA, CDR2 YSYEKL. The DNA of the CDR3 is TGCGCCAGCAGCCAAGAGGGGAGGCCTGGGGCCAACGTCCTGACTTTC. Translated: CASSQEGRPGANVLTF.

The chain combines TRBV30 with TRBJ1-2; 7 bases agree with TRBD1. V lost 2 bases and J lost 2; bases outside the gene matches: 2. The length of the CDR3 is 13 residues. CDR1 and CDR2 (germline): GTSNPN, SVGIG (reference sequence). CDR3 in DNA: TGTGCCTGGAGTCAACAGGGGAACTATGGCTACACCTTC. This translates into CAWSQQGNYGYTF.

The chain carries TRBV7-9 and TRBJ2-7, with D possibly TRBD2 on 5 matching bases. In germline, CDR1 is SEHNR, CDR2 FQNEAQ (reference sequence). There are 14 residues in the CDR3. The V gene lost 6 bases and the J gene lost 2 bases, with 14 bases spanning the gap. The CDR3 DNA follows: TGTGCCAGCAGTCACGGCGGACTGACCTACGAGCAGTACTTC. The encoded protein is CASSHGGLTYEQYF.

The chain joins TRBV7-3 to TRBJ2-1; TRBD1 might be the D (5 bases). The CDR3 contains 20 residues. V shed 1 base and J shed 0 bases, with 22 bases lying between them. Germline values: CDR1 SGHTA, CDR2 FQGTGA. The CDR3 reads CASSLRGPRADRSSYNEQFF. The CDR3 bases are TGTGCCAGCAGCTTAAGGGGCCCCAGAGCCGACAGAAGCTCCTACAATGAGCAGTTCTTC.

The chain combines TRBV7-8 with TRBJ1-2; TRBD1 aligns across 7 bases. This CDR3 has 16 amino acids. V was clipped by 0 bases and J by 5 bases; unmatched bases: 9. In germline, CDR1 is SGHVS, CDR2 FQNEAQ. The CDR3 sequence: CASSLALTGEWYGYTF. The CDR3 DNA reads as TGTGCCAGCAGCTTAGCGCTAACAGGGGAATGGTATGGCTACACCTTC. Together with reference TRBV7-8 and TRBJ1-2, the CDR3 gives the full variable domain: GAGVSQSPRYKVAKRGQDVALRCDPISGHVSLFWYQQALGQGPEFLTYFQNEAQLDKSGLPSDRFFAERPEGSVSTLKIQRTQQEDSAVYLCASSLALTGEWYGYTFGSGTRLTVV.

The rearrangement joins TRBV5-6 to TRBJ2-2, with D maybe TRBD1 (5 bases). The CDR3 extends over 16 amino acids. V gave up 0 bases and J gave up 3 bases, with 12 bases separating them. CDR1 is SGHDT and CDR2 is YYEEEE in the germline V gene. CDR3 coding DNA: TGTGCCAGCAGCTTGGGGAATGACAGATACACCGGGGAGCTGTTTTTT. It encodes CASSLGNDRYTGELFF. Full variable domain (rest looked up from reference TRBV5-6 and TRBJ2-2): DAGVTQSPTHLIKTRGQQVTLRCSPKSGHDTVSWYQQALGQGPQFIFQYYEEEERQRGNFPDRFSGHQFPNYSSELNVNALLLGDSALYLCASSLGNDRYTGELFFGEGSRLTVL.

This chain links TRBV6-1 with TRBJ1-2; D is perhaps TRBD1 (5 bases). The CDR3 is 17 residues long. Germline V gene lookup returns CDR1 MNHNS and CDR2 SASEGT. Trimming cost V 2 bases and J 4 bases, with 20 bases left between them. The CDR3 sequence is CASSELGSRARVYGYTF. The CDR3 coding sequence is TGTGCCAGCAGTGAATTAGGCAGCAGGGCCAGAGTCTATGGCTACACCTTC.